The sequence of this TCR beta chain was determined in a study of T cell responses to AZD1222 COVID-19 vaccine. The germline V gene encodes CDR1 MNHNY and CDR2 SVGAGI (reference sequence). J was trimmed by 3 bases and V by 7 bases; bases with no gene match: 13. The CDR3 has 16 amino acids. Measured with immunoSEQ multiplex PCR; TCRdb has only the in-frame clones, and not every one. This repertoire shows around 150,000 clones, 90% to 95% found once; its top ten account for approximately 6.5%. Both about-4-week and about-12-week second-dose recipients were combined. This receptor was taken from an adult who received the AZD1222 COVID-19 vaccine. The J gene is TRBJ1-2, the V gene TRBV6-6; 8 nucleotides match TRBD1. This sample comprised peripheral blood, obtained 28 days after the second AZD1222 dose. In nucleotides, the CDR3 is TGTGCCAGCACCAAACCCTCCAGGGGGCCTTACTATGGCTACACCTTC. Translated: CASTKPSRGPYYGYTF.